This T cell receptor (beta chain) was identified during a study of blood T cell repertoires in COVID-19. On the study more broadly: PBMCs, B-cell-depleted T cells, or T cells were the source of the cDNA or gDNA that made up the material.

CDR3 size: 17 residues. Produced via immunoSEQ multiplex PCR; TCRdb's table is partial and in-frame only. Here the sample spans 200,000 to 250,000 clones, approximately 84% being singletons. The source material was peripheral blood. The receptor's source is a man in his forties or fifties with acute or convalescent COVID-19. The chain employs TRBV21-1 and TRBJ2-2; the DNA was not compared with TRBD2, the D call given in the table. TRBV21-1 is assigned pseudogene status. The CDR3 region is CASSKKTSGLNTGELFF. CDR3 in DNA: TGTGCCAGCAGCAAAAAAACTAGCGGTCTGAACACCGGGGAGCTGTTTTTT.